This record looks at one TCR beta chain sequence and its context. Its antigen is not known. The repertoire was sequenced with immunoSEQ multiplex PCR; TCRdb's copy has only in-frame clones and lacks some. The sample consists of roughly 130,000 clones, approximately 90% of them appearing once. The data are from a study of T cell responses to AZD1222 COVID-19 vaccine. General study results and limits: After the peak T cell response, and only then, were repertoires sampled. Clonal diversity was possibly underestimated, and the donors were mostly white British, with more females. There were vaccine-associated CD4 TCRs across spike, dominant at 160-218 and 743-854.

The sample consisted of peripheral blood, taken on day 0 of AZD1222 vaccination. The source is an adult in good health.

CDR3 amino acids: CASSPAGSSYEQYF. As DNA, the CDR3 is TGTGCCAGCTCACCAGCGGGGAGCTCCTACGAGCAGTACTTC. V usage is TRBV18 and J usage is TRBJ2-7; a weak D match, TRBD2 (6 bases). The CDR3 runs 14 residues. In germline, CDR1 is KGHSH, CDR2 LQKENI. V was shortened by 2 bases and J by 0 bases, with 8 bases between the two germline ends.